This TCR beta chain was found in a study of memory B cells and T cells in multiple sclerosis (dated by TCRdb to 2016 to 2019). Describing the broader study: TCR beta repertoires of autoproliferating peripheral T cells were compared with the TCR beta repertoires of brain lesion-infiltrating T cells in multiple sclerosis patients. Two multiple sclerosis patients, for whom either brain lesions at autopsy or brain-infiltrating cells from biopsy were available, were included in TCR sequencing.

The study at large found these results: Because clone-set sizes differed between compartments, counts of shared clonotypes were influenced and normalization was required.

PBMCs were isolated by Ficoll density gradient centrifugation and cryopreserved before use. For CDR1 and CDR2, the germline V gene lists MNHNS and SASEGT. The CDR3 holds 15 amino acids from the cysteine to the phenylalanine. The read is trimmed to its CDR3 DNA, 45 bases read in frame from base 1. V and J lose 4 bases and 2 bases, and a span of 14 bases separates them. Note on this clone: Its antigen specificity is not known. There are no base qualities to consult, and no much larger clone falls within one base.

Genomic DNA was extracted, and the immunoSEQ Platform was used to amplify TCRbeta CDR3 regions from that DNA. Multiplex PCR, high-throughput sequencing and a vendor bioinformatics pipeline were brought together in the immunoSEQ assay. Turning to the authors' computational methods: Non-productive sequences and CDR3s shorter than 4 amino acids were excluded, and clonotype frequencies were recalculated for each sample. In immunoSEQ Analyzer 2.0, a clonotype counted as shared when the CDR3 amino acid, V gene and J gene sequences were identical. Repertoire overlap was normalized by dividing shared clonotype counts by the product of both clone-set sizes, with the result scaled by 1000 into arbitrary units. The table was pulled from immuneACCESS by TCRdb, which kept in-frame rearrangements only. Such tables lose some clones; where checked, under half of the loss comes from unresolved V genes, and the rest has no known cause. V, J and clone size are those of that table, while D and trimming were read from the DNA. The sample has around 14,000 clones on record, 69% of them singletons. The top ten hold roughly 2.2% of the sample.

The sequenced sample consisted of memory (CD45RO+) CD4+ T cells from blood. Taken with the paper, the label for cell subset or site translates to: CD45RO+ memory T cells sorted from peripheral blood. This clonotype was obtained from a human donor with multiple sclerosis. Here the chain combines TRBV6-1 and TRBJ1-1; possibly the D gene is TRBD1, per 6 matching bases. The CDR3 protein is CASSARQAPNTEAFF. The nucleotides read TGTGCCAGCAGTGCAAGACAGGCCCCAAACACTGAAGCTTTCTTT.